What follows is one T cell receptor beta chain and its context. No antigen is known for it. The data were obtained in a study of cytomegalovirus exposure and HLA in healthy donors. PCR was performed using 60 Vbeta and 13 Jbeta primers. Assay: immunoSEQ multiplex PCR; the TCRdb copy retains only in-frame clones and omits some. Among about 150,000 clones listed, almost 80% were seen once. Study-level findings and limits: A later analysis reportedly identified an Asian-associated ancestry cluster as carrying fewer N-insertions than the 666-donor mean. The presence/absence work took it that sequencing depth was about the same across donors. In a later analysis, compared with equally common non-associated chains, HLA-associated beta chains were more expanded.

The sequenced sample consisted of PBMCs. The sequence was collected from a woman in her 30s in good health and CMV-seronegative.

Here the CDR3 DNA reads TGTGCCAGTAGTACACGCCGGGACAGCCAAGAGACCCAGTACTTC. Residues: CASSTRRDSQETQYF. V gene TRBV19 combines with J gene TRBJ2-5, with 7 positions matching TRBD1. The germline CDR1 and CDR2 sequences are LNHDA and SQIVND (reference sequence). The CDR3 consists of 15 residues. Germline trimming cut 4 bases from V and 1 base from J; bases unmatched to any gene: 6.